This T cell receptor (beta chain) was captured by sequencing in a study of T cells in Graves' hyperthyroidism and ophthalmopathy. The study's findings and limits: Ophthalmopathy, as predicted by the model, came a median around 6 months after the prediction.

CDR3 length: 12 amino acids. The V gene lost 7 bases and the J gene lost 6 bases, with 9 bases spanning the gap. Germline V lookup: CDR1 SNHLY, CDR2 FYNNEI. In the case of this clonotype: Its specificity is unknown.

Amplification yielded TCR beta CDR3 regions, with RNA transcripts as the source. Initially, a first-round RT-PCR of the TCR CDR3 employed the HTBI primer set. TCRdb ran MiXCR on the multiplex PCR reads and lists one entry per CDR3 protein. The data hold about 410,000 distinct CDR3 sequences, with over 12% observed a single time. Specimen: blood. The chain has TRBV2 and TRBJ2-2; a weak D match, TRBD1 (6 bases). The sequence was obtained from a man aged 18 to 29 with Graves' ophthalmopathy. The CDR3 here is CASNGQPGELFF. The CDR3 nucleotides read TGTGCCAGCAATGGACAGCCCGGGGAGCTGTTTTTT.